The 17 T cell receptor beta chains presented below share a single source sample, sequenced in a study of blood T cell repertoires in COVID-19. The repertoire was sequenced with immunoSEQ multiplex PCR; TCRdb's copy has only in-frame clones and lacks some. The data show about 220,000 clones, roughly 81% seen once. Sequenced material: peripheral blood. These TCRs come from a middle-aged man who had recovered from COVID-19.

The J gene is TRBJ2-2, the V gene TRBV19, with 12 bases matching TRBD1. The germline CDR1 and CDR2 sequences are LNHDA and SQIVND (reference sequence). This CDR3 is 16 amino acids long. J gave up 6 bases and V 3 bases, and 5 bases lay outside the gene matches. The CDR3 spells CASSMGQGAGAGELFF. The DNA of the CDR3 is TGTGCCAGTAGTATGGGACAGGGGGCAGGAGCCGGGGAGCTGTTTTTT. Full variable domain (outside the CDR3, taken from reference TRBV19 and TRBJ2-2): DGGITQSPKYLFRKEGQNVTLSCEQNLNHDAMYWYRQDPGQGLRLIYYSQIVNDFQKGDIAEGYSVSREKKESFPLTVTSAQKNPTAFYLCASSMGQGAGAGELFFGEGSRLTVL.

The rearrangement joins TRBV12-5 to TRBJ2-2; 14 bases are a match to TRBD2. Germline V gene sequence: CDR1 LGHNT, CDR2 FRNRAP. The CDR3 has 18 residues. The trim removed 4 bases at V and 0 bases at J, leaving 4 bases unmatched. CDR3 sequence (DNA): TGTGCTAGTGGTTCCCGGACTAGCGGGAGGTCGAACACCGGGGAGCTGTTTTTT. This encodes CASGSRTSGRSNTGELFF.

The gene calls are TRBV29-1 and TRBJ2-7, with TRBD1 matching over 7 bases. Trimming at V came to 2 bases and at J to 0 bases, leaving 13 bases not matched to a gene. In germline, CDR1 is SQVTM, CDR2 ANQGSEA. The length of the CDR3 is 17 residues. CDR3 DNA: TGCAGCGTTGAACCTGGTTCGGACAGGAGAAGCTCCTACGAGCAGTACTTC. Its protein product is CSVEPGSDRRSSYEQYF.

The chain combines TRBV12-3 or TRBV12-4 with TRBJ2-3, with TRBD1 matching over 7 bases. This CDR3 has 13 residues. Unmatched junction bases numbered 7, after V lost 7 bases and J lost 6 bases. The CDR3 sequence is CASTKQGTDTQYF. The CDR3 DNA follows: TGTGCCAGCACCAAACAGGGGACGGATACGCAGTATTTT.

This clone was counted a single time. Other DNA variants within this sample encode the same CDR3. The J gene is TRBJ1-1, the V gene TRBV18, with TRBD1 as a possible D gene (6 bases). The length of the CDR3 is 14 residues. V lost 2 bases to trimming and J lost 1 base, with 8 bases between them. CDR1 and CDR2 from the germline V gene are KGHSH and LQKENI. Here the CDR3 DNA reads TGTGCCAGCTCACCAAACAGGGAGAACACTGAAGCTTTCTTT. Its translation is CASSPNRENTEAFF.

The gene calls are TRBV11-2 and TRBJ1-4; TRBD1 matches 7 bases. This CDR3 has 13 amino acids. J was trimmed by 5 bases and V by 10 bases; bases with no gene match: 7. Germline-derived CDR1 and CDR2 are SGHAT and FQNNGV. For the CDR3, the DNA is TGTGCCACCCGACAGGGACTGAATGAAAAACTGTTTTTT. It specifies CATRQGLNEKLFF.

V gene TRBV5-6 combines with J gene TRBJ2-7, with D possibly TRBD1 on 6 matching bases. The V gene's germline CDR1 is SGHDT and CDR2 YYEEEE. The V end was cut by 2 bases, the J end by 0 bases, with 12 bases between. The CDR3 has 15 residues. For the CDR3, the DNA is TGTGCCAGCAGCTTAGGGGGAAGAGGCTCCTACGAGCAGTACTTC. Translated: CASSLGGRGSYEQYF.

The CDR3 loop reads CASSDNRGYEQYF. The CDR3 region has the DNA TGTGCCAGCAGTGACAACAGGGGCTACGAGCAGTACTTC. The genes are TRBV6-1 and TRBJ2-7; 7 bases map to TRBD1. Germline lookup yields CDR1 MNHNS and CDR2 SASEGT. Germline trimming cut 3 bases from V and 3 bases from J; bases unmatched to any gene: 2. The CDR3 loop spans 13 amino acids.

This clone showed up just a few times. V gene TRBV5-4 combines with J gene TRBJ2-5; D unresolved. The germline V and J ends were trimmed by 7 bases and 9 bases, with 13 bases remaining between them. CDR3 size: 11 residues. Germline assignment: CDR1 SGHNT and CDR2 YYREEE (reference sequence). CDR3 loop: CASSTEKAQYF. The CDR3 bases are TGTGCCAGCTCGACTGAAAAGGCCCAGTACTTC.

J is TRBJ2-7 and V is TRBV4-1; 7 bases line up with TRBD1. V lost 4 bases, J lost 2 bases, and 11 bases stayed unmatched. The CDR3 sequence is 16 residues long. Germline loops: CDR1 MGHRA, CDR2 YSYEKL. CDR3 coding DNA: TGCGCCAGCAGCCCGCTTTGGTCCGGACAGGCCTACGAGCAGTACTTC. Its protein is CASSPLWSGQAYEQYF.

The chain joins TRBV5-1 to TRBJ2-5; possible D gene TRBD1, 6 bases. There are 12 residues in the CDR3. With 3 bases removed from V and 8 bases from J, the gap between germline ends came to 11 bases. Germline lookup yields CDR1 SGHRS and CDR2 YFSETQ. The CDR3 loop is CASSSEQGTQYF. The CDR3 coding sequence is TGCGCCAGCAGCTCAGAACAGGGTACCCAGTACTTC.

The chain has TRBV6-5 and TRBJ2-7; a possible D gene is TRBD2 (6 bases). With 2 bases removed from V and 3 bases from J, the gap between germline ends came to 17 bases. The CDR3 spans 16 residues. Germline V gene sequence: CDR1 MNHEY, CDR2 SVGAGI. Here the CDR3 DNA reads TGTGCCAGCAGTTACCATTTTAGCGGAGGTGTCTACGAGCAGTACTTC. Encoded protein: CASSYHFSGGVYEQYF.

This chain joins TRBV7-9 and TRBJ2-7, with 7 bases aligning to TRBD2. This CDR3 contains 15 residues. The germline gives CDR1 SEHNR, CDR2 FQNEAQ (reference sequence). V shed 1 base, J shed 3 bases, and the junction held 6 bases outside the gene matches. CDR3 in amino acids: CASSLDRLADYEQYF. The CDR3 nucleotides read TGTGCCAGCAGCTTAGATCGGCTAGCGGACTACGAGCAGTACTTC. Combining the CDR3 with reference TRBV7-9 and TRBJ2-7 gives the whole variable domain DTGVSQNPRHKITKRGQNVTFRCDPISEHNRLYWYRQTLGQGPEFLTYFQNEAQLEKSRLLSDRFSAERPKGSFSTLEIQRTEQGDSAMYLCASSLDRLADYEQYFGPGTRLTVT.

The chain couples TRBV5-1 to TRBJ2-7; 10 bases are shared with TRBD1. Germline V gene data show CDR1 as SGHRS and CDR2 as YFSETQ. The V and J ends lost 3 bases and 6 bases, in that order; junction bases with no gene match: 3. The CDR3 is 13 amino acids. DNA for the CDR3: TGCGCCAGCAGCTCTGACAGGGGGCGCGAGCAGTACTTC. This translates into CASSSDRGREQYF.

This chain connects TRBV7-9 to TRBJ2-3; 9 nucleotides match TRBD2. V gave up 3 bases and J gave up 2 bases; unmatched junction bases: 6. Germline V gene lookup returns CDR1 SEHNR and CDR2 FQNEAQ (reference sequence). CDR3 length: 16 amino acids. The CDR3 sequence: CASSFRGRALTDTQYF. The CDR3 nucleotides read TGTGCCAGCAGCTTCCGCGGGAGGGCCCTCACAGATACGCAGTATTTT. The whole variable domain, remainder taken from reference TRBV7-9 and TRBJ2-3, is DTGVSQNPRHKITKRGQNVTFRCDPISEHNRLYWYRQTLGQGPEFLTYFQNEAQLEKSRLLSDRFSAERPKGSFSTLEIQRTEQGDSAMYLCASSFRGRALTDTQYFGPGTRLTVL.

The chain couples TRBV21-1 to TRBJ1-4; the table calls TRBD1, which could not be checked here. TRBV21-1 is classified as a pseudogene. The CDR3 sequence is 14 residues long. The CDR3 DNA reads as TGTGCCAGCAGACCGGGACAGCTAAATGAAAAACTGTTTTTT. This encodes CASRPGQLNEKLFF.

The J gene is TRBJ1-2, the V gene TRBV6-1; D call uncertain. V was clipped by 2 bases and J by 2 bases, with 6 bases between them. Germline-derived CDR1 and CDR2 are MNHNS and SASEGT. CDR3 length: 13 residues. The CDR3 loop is CASSELQNYGYTF. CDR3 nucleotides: TGTGCCAGCAGTGAATTACAGAACTATGGCTACACCTTC.